These 32 T cell receptor beta chains came from one sample sequenced in a study of cytomegalovirus exposure and HLA in healthy donors. The PCR employed 60 Vbeta primers together with 13 Jbeta primers. Clones were sequenced by immunoSEQ multiplex PCR, and TCRdb holds only the in-frame ones, with some missing. The sample includes 150,000 to 200,000 clones, around four fifths seen only once; the top ten take less than 15%. The sample comprised PBMCs. These receptors all come from a woman in her 50s in good health and CMV-seropositive.

This clone has a single count. This chain links TRBV7-9 with TRBJ2-1; 9 bases align to TRBD1. V lost 5 bases, J lost 4 bases, and 6 bases stayed unmatched. Germline values: CDR1 SEHNR, CDR2 FQNEAQ (reference sequence). This CDR3 is built from 15 residues. The CDR3 here is CASSAPGTGYNEQFF. As DNA, the CDR3 is TGTGCCAGCAGCGCCCCCGGGACAGGGTACAATGAGCAGTTCTTC.

The chain is built from TRBV7-6 and TRBJ1-6, with D perhaps TRBD1 (5 bases). V was clipped by 5 bases and J by 7 bases, with 21 bases between them. The CDR3 contains 17 residues. Looked up from germline, CDR1 is SGHVS and CDR2 is FNYEAQ. The CDR3 spells CASSPRVPTGPNSPLHF. DNA for the CDR3: TGTGCCAGCAGCCCAAGGGTCCCCACAGGACCCAATTCACCCCTCCACTTT.

This chain links TRBV30 with TRBJ2-1; 7 nucleotides align to TRBD1. The CDR3 spans 14 residues. Germline-derived CDR1 and CDR2 are GTSNPN and SVGIG (reference sequence). Trimming removed 1 base from V and 8 bases from J; junction bases left unmatched: 8. The CDR3 DNA reads TGTGCCTGGAGTGGGGCAGGGGGAACGGATGAGCAGTTCTTC. Amino acids: CAWSGAGGTDEQFF.

This chain connects TRBV4-2 to TRBJ1-1; 7 bases map to TRBD1. In germline, CDR1 is LGHNA, CDR2 YNFKEQ. V shed 5 bases and J 5 bases; nucleotides not matched to a gene: 5. This CDR3 contains 13 residues. The CDR3 sequence is CASSGPGGTEAFF. The CDR3 nucleotides are TGTGCCAGCAGCGGCCCAGGGGGAACTGAAGCTTTCTTT.

The genes are TRBV6-5 and TRBJ1-2; TRBD1 agrees at 8 bases. Germline CDR1 and CDR2: MNHEY and SVGAGI. Unmatched junction bases numbered 8, after V lost 2 bases and J lost 6 bases. This CDR3 is 15 amino acids long. The CDR3 nucleotides read TGTGCCAGCAGTTACCGCGGACAGGGACCAGATGGCTACACCTTC. Translation gives CASSYRGQGPDGYTF.

This clone was counted once. The genes are TRBV30 and TRBJ2-5; the match to TRBD1 covers 7 bases. CDR3 size: 12 residues. The ends lost 3 bases at V and 10 bases at J; junction bases unmatched: 8. From germline, CDR1 is GTSNPN and CDR2 SVGIG (reference sequence). CDR3 loop: CAWSLRDSFQYF. The CDR3 region has the DNA TGTGCCTGGAGCCTGAGGGACAGCTTCCAGTACTTC.

The rearrangement uses TRBV5-1 and TRBJ2-7, with TRBD2 matching 11 bases. This CDR3 is built from 16 residues. In germline, CDR1 is SGHRS, CDR2 YFSETQ. After removal of 2 bases from V and 2 bases from J, the junction contained 6 bases not matched to a gene. The CDR3 is CASSFTSGGQTYEQYF. In DNA form, the CDR3 reads TGCGCCAGCAGCTTCACTAGCGGGGGCCAGACCTACGAGCAGTACTTC.

The sample holds one count of this clone. This chain joins TRBV7-3 and TRBJ2-3; 11 positions agree with TRBD2. The V segment lost 0 bases and the J segment 6 bases; nucleotides outside the gene matches: 5. Germline-derived CDR1 and CDR2 are SGHTA and FQGTGA. This CDR3 region has 16 residues. The CDR3 nucleotides read TGTGCCAGCAGCTTAACCCCTAGCGGGGGGCCGGATACGCAGTATTTT. Residues: CASSLTPSGGPDTQYF.

The chain recombines TRBV7-9 with TRBJ2-2; perhaps TRBD1 as D (5 bases). Looked up from germline, CDR1 is SEHNR and CDR2 is FQNEAQ (reference sequence). V dropped 8 bases and J dropped 3 bases, with 13 bases sitting between them. CDR3 size: 14 residues. CDR3 protein: CASDQGRDTGELFF. DNA of the CDR3: TGTGCCAGCGACCAGGGTAGGGACACCGGGGAGCTGTTTTTT.

The V call is TRBV9, the J call TRBJ2-1; D may be TRBD2 (5 bases). V was clipped by 5 bases and J by 7 bases, with 13 bases between them. Germline assignment: CDR1 SGDLS and CDR2 YYNGEE. The CDR3 covers 13 residues. CDR3 loop: CASSYSGVNEQFF. The CDR3 DNA reads TGTGCCAGCAGTTACTCCGGGGTGAATGAGCAGTTCTTC. The whole variable domain, filled in from reference TRBV9 and TRBJ2-1, reads DSGVTQTPKHLITATGQRVTLRCSPRSGDLSVYWYQQSLDQGLQFLIQYYNGEERAKGNILERFSAQQFPDLHSELNLSSLELGDSALYFCASSYSGVNEQFFGPGTRLTVL.

A single count supports this clone. V usage is TRBV19 and J usage is TRBJ2-2; possibly TRBD1 for D (5 bases). The CDR3 length is 18 residues. V dropped 1 base and J dropped 0 bases, with 15 bases sitting between them. CDR1 is LNHDA, CDR2 SQIVND, per germline (reference sequence). CDR3: CASSIGGRETTNTGELFF. The DNA of the CDR3 is TGTGCCAGTAGTATAGGGGGCAGGGAAACGACGAACACCGGGGAGCTGTTTTTT.

In the case of this clone: An end of the junction differs from the germline gene, which may be a read error. CDR3 sequence reads: CASSLAASGVADF. For the CDR3, the DNA is TGTGCCAGCAGCTTAGCGGCTAGCGGGGTGGCAGACTTC. The genes are TRBV13 and TRBJ2-7, with 9 bases that match TRBD2. In germline, CDR1 is PRHDT, CDR2 FYEKMQ (reference sequence). CDR3 size: 13 residues.

The rearrangement uses TRBV15 and TRBJ1-3, with 7 bases matching TRBD1. V trimming: 1 base; J trimming: 3 bases; junction bases outside the gene matches: 9. The CDR3 covers 17 residues. Looked up from germline, CDR1 is LNHNV and CDR2 is YYDKDF (reference sequence). The CDR3 loop reads CATSRGLGGVGGNTIYF. The CDR3 bases are TGTGCCACCAGCAGAGGCCTAGGGGGCGTGGGTGGAAACACCATATATTTT.

This rearrangement joins TRBV10-3 to TRBJ2-3; the D gene is possibly TRBD2 (5 bases). The CDR3 runs 16 residues. Germline CDR1 reads ENHRY; CDR2 reads SYGVKD. Trimming cost V 5 bases and J 0 bases, with 15 bases left between them. The CDR3 nucleotides read TGTGCCATCAGTAAGGACTTGATCGAGAGCACAGATACGCAGTATTTT. Translated, it gives CAISKDLIESTDTQYF.

This sequence joins TRBV19 and TRBJ2-7; D might be TRBD1 (7 bases). This CDR3 contains 15 residues. With 6 bases removed from V and 1 base from J, the gap between germline ends came to 16 bases. Germline V gene sequence: CDR1 LNHDA, CDR2 SQIVND (reference sequence). This chain's CDR3 is CASSQGGRLSYEQYF. The CDR3 coding sequence is TGTGCCAGTAGCCAGGGGGGCAGACTATCCTACGAGCAGTACTTC.

This chain uses TRBV5-1 with TRBJ1-2, with 9 bases identical to TRBD1. J was trimmed by 8 bases and V by 3 bases; bases with no gene match: 5. The CDR3 has 13 residues. In germline, CDR1 is SGHRS, CDR2 YFSETQ. The CDR3 nucleotides are TGCGCCAGCAGCTCCAGGGACAGGGACGGCTACACCTTC. Translation gives CASSSRDRDGYTF.

The V gene is TRBV19, the J gene TRBJ1-1; a possible D gene is TRBD1 (6 bases). The CDR3 loop spans 15 amino acids. Germline V gives CDR1 LNHDA, CDR2 SQIVND (reference sequence). The ends were cut back, 7 bases at V and 1 base at J, with 16 bases in the middle. CDR3 nucleotide sequence: TGTGCCAGTACCAAGGGGGGGGCCACGAACACTGAAGCTTTCTTT. This codes for CASTKGGATNTEAFF.

The V call is TRBV12-5, the J call TRBJ1-1, with a weak D call TRBD1 (5 bases). V was cut by 3 bases and J by 6 bases, with 8 bases left in between. Germline V lookup: CDR1 LGHNT, CDR2 FRNRAP. The CDR3 covers 12 residues. This CDR3 is CASGFEGAEAFF. The DNA for the CDR3 is TGTGCTAGTGGTTTTGAAGGGGCTGAAGCTTTCTTT.

This clone was seen once. V gene TRBV11-2 combines with J gene TRBJ2-3, with 7 bases aligning to TRBD1. V was pared by 2 bases and J by 1 base, with 0 bases of the junction left unmatched. The germline gives CDR1 SGHAT, CDR2 FQNNGV. The length of the CDR3 is 14 residues. DNA for the CDR3: TGTGCCAGCAGCTTAACAGGGGGCACAGATACGCAGTATTTT. Translating gives CASSLTGGTDTQYF. The variable domain in full, with the rest retrieved from reference TRBV11-2 and TRBJ2-3, is EAGVAQSPRYKIIEKRQSVAFWCNPISGHATLYWYQQILGQGPKLLIQFQNNGVVDDSQLPKDRFSAERLKGVDSTLKIQPAKLEDSAVYLCASSLTGGTDTQYFGPGTRLTVL.

This clone appeared once. The chain links TRBV5-1 to TRBJ2-3; 7 bases line up with TRBD1. Trimming cost V 4 bases and J 8 bases; bases outside gene matches: 13. From germline, CDR1 is SGHRS and CDR2 YFSETQ. CDR3 length: 15 residues. The CDR3 protein is CASSPEAGGGGTQYF. The CDR3 DNA sequence: TGCGCCAGCAGCCCCGAGGCAGGGGGTGGAGGTACGCAGTATTTT.

This clone was picked up one time. J is TRBJ2-5 and V is TRBV4-1; weak D call: TRBD1 (7 bases). This CDR3 region has 13 residues. The germline CDR1 and CDR2 sequences are MGHRA and YSYEKL. V lost 4 bases to trimming and J lost 7 bases, with 13 bases between them. In DNA, the CDR3 is TGCGCCAGCAGCCCGGAGGGGGCCGGGACCCAGTACTTC. It specifies CASSPEGAGTQYF.

The rearrangement joins TRBV19 to TRBJ1-4, with 11 bases aligning to TRBD1. Trimming at V came to 3 bases and at J to 2 bases, leaving 5 bases not matched to a gene. The CDR3 sequence is 17 residues long. Germline-derived CDR1 and CDR2 are LNHDA and SQIVND (reference sequence). Here the CDR3 DNA reads TGTGCCAGTAGTATCAGGACAGGGGGCAGGACTAATGAAAAACTGTTTTTT. Amino acid sequence: CASSIRTGGRTNEKLFF.

This clone was observed a few times. The V call is TRBV30, the J call TRBJ1-3, with D perhaps matching TRBD1 (6 bases). Germline V gene data show CDR1 as GTSNPN and CDR2 as SVGIG (reference sequence). Trimming stripped 0 bases from V and 0 bases from J, with 15 bases between. The CDR3 is 17 amino acids. For the CDR3, the DNA is TGTGCCTGGAGTGTACGGGGGGCTTTACCCTCTGGAAACACCATATATTTT. This codes for CAWSVRGALPSGNTIYF.

This sequence joins TRBV2 and TRBJ2-5; D might be TRBD2 (5 bases). Trimming removed 3 bases from V and 1 base from J, with 18 bases in between. This CDR3 is 17 amino acids long. Germline values: CDR1 SNHLY, CDR2 FYNNEI. This chain's CDR3 is CASSERVRVGGQETQYF. In nucleotides, the CDR3 is TGTGCCAGCAGTGAGCGGGTGCGGGTTGGAGGCCAAGAGACCCAGTACTTC. Full variable domain (outside the CDR3, taken from reference TRBV2 and TRBJ2-5): EPEVTQTPSHQVTQMGQEVILRCVPISNHLYFYWYRQILGQKVEFLVSFYNNEISEKSEIFDDQFSVERPDGSNFTLKIRSTKLEDSAMYFCASSERVRVGGQETQYFGPGTRLLVL.

The V and J genes are TRBV9 and TRBJ1-1; D is unclear. The germline V gene has CDR1 SGDLS and CDR2 YYNGEE. The CDR3 extends over 13 amino acids. The V end was cut by 6 bases, the J end by 3 bases, with 12 bases between. The CDR3 DNA is TGTGCCAGCAAGAGTACGGTGGACACTGAAGCTTTCTTT. Its translation: CASKSTVDTEAFF.

There are a few counts of this clone. The CDR3 protein is CASSPSGGGAQETQYF. The CDR3 DNA reads as TGTGCCAGCAGCCCCTCCGGCGGGGGGGCCCAAGAGACCCAGTACTTC. The V and J genes are TRBV13 and TRBJ2-5; TRBD2 aligns across 9 bases. This CDR3 comprises 16 residues. The germline V gene has CDR1 PRHDT and CDR2 FYEKMQ (reference sequence). Trimming took 5 bases from V and 1 from J; bases not matched to a gene: 8.

The chain is built from TRBV9 and TRBJ2-7, with 14 positions matching TRBD2. V gave up 2 bases and J gave up 2 bases; unmatched junction bases: 3. CDR3 size: 16 residues. Germline-derived CDR1 and CDR2 are SGDLS and YYNGEE. The CDR3 region is CASSVGTSGGPYEQYF. In DNA form, the CDR3 reads TGTGCCAGCAGCGTGGGGACTAGCGGGGGACCCTACGAGCAGTACTTC.

V and J are TRBV18 and TRBJ1-2, with TRBD1 identical over 8 bases. Germline CDR1 reads KGHSH; CDR2 reads LQKENI. The CDR3 runs 13 residues. Losses at the gene ends were 6 bases for V and 8 bases for J; bases not matched to a gene: 8. The CDR3 DNA reads TGTGCCAGCTCGGCGACAGGGGAAGGGGGCTACACCTTC. Its protein product is CASSATGEGGYTF.

The chain links TRBV11-2 to TRBJ2-7; perhaps TRBD2 as D (7 bases). Trimming pared 1 base from V and 3 bases from J, leaving 16 bases between. CDR1 is SGHAT, CDR2 FQNNGV, per germline. This CDR3 region has 16 residues. CDR3 in DNA: TGTGCCAGCAGCTTAGGGGGGCCTGGACTAGACTACGAGCAGTACTTC. Protein sequence: CASSLGGPGLDYEQYF.

Of note for this clone: Sequence at one end of the junction differs from germline and may be a read error. The J gene is TRBJ1-1, the V gene TRBV6-5, with D unclear. The CDR3 has 15 residues. CDR1 is MNHEY, CDR2 SVGAGI, per germline. The DNA for the CDR3 is TGTGCCGGCAGTTACTCCGGAACAGTCGAGTTTGAAGCTTTCTTT. This sequence encodes CAGSYSGTVEFEAFF.

The chain combines TRBV5-8 with TRBJ1-2, with 8 nucleotides matching TRBD1. The CDR3 spans 16 residues. J lost 3 bases, V lost 4 bases, and 11 bases had no gene match. The germline V gene has CDR1 SGHTS and CDR2 YDEGEE. Here the CDR3 DNA reads TGTGCCAGCAGCGGGCCCGGACAGGGAAGGGACTATGGCTACACCTTC. This translates into CASSGPGQGRDYGYTF.

This clone was counted many times. The CDR3 DNA sequence: TGTGCCAGCAGCTTACAGGGTATCGGCTATGGCTACACCTTC. Residues: CASSLQGIGYGYTF. V gene TRBV5-6 combines with J gene TRBJ1-2, with a weak D call TRBD1 (6 bases). The length of the CDR3 is 14 residues. Germline V gives CDR1 SGHDT, CDR2 YYEEEE. Deletions cut 2 bases from V and 4 bases from J, with 12 bases between.